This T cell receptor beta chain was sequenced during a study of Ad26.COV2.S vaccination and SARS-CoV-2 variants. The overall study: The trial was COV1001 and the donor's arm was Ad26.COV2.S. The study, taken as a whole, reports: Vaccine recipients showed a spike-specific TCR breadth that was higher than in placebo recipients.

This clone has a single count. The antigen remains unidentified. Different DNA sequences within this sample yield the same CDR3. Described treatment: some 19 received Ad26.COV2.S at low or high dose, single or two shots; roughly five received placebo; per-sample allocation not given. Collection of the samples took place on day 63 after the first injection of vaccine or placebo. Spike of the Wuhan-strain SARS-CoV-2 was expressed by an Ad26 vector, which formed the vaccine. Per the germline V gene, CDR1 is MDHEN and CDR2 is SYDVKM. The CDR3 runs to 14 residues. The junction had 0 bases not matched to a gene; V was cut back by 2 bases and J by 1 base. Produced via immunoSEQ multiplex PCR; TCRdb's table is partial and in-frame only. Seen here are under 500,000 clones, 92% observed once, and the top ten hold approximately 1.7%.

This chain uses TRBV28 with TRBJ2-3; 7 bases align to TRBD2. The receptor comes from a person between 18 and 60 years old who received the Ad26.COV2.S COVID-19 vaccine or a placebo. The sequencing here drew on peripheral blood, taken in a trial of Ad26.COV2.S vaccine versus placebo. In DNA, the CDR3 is TGTGCCAGCAGTTTAGCGGGGGGCACAGATACGCAGTATTTT. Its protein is CASSLAGGTDTQYF.